This TCR beta chain was documented in a study of long-term antiretroviral therapy in people with HIV. Overall study results and limits: Diversity measured after ART increased yet remained under transplant donor controls. Pre-ART clonal expansion yielded clones that dominated the repertoire at all time points. It was observed that HIV repertoires exhibited narrower CDR3 length ranges than controls.

About this clone: Its antigen is still unknown.

Germline CDR1 reads LGHNA; CDR2 reads YNFKEQ. Between the trimmed V and J ends, which lost 1 base and 3 bases, there was a span of 10 bases. The CDR3 is 14 amino acids. The samples comprised roughly 0.9-11 million cryopreserved PBMC ahead of DNA extraction. It was version v3.0 of the immunoSEQ assay that was run at survey level. Assay: immunoSEQ multiplex PCR; the TCRdb copy retains only in-frame clones and omits some. The sample records over 25,000 clones, 85% to 90% being singletons. The material was unsorted PBMCs, obtained 0.5 years after starting antiretroviral therapy. The clonotype was recovered from a woman between 18 and 29 years old with HIV. The V gene is TRBV4-2, the J gene TRBJ2-7, with no clear D. The chain's CDR3 is CASSQGKQNYEQYF. For the CDR3, the DNA is TGTGCCAGCAGCCAAGGAAAACAGAACTACGAGCAGTACTTC.